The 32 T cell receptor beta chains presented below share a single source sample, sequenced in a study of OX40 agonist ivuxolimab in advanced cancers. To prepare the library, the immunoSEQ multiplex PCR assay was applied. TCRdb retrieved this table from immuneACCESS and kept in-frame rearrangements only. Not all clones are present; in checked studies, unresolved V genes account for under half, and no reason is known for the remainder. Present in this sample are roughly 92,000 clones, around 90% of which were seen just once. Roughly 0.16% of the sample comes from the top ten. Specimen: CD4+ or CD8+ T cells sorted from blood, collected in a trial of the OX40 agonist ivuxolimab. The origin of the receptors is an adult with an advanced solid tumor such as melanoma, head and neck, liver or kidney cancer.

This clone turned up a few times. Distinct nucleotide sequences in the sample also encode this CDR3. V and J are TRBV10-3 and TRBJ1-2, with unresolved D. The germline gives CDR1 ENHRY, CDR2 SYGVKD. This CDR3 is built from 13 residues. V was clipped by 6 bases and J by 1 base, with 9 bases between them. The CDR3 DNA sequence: TGTGCCATCAGCGAGACGGTTAACTATGGCTACACCTTC. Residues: CAISETVNYGYTF.

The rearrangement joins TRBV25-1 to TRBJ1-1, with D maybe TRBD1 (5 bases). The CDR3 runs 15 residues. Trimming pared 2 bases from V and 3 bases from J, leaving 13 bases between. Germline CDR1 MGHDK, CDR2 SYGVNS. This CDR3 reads CASSERGGRDTEAFF. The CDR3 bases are TGTGCCAGCAGTGAACGCGGGGGTCGGGACACTGAAGCTTTCTTT.

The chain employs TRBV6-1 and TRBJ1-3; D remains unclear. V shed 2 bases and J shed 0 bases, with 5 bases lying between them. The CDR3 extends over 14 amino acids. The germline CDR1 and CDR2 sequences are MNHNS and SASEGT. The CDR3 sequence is CASSEWYSGNTIYF. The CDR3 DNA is TGTGCCAGCAGTGAATGGTACTCTGGAAACACCATATATTTT.

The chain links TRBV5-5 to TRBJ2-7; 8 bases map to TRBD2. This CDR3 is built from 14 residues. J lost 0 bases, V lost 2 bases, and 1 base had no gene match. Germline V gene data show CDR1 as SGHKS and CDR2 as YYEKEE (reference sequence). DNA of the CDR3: TGTGCCAGCAGCTTAAGCGGGAGCTCCTACGAGCAGTACTTC. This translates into CASSLSGSSYEQYF.

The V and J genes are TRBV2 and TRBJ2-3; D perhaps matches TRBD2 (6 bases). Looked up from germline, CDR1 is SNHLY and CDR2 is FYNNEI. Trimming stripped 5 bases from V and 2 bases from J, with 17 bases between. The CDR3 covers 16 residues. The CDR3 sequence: CASSQRAWGFTDTQYF. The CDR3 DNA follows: TGTGCCAGCAGTCAGCGGGCGTGGGGATTCACAGATACGCAGTATTTT.

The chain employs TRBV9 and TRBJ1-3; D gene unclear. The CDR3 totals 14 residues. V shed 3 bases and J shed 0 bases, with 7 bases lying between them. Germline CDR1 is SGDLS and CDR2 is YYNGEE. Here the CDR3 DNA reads TGTGCCAGCAGCGCCCGTGGCTCTGGAAACACCATATATTTT. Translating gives CASSARGSGNTIYF.

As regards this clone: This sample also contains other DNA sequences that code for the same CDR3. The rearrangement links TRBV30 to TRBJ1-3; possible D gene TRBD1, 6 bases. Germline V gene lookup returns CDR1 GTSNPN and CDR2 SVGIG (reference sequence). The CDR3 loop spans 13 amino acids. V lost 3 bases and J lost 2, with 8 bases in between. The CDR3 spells CAWRAGAGNTIYF. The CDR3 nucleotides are TGTGCCTGGAGGGCAGGGGCTGGAAACACCATATATTTT. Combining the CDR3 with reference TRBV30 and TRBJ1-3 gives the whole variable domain SQTIHQWPATLVQPVGSPLSLECTVEGTSNPNLYWYRQAAGRGLQLLFYSVGIGQISSEVPQNLSASRPQDRQFILSSKKLLLSDSGFYLCAWRAGAGNTIYFGEGSWLTVV.

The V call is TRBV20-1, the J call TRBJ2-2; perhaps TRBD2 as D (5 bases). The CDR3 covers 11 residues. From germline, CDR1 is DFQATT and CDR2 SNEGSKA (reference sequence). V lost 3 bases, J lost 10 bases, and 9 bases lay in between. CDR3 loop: CSARRDPELFF. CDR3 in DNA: TGCAGTGCTAGGAGGGATCCGGAGCTGTTTTTT.

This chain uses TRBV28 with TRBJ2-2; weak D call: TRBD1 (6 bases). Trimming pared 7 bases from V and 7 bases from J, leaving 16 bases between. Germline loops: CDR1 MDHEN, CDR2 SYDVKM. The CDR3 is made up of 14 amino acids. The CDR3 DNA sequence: TGTGCCAGCATCCCCCCGGGCAGGGGCGGGGAGCTGTTTTTT. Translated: CASIPPGRGGELFF.

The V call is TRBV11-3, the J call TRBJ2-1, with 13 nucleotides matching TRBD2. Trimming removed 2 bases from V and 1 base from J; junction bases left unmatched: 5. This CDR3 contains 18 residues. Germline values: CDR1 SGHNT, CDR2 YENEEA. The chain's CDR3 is CASSLTSGGARSYNEQFF. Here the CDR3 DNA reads TGTGCCAGCAGCTTAACTAGCGGGGGGGCAAGGTCCTACAATGAGCAGTTCTTC.

CDR3 region: CAWRRQGAYEQYF. CDR3 sequence (DNA): TGTGCCTGGAGGAGACAGGGGGCCTACGAGCAGTACTTC. The V gene is TRBV30, the J gene TRBJ2-7, with 9 bases identical to TRBD1. This CDR3 has 13 residues. The V segment lost 3 bases and the J segment 2 bases; nucleotides outside the gene matches: 2. In germline, CDR1 is GTSNPN, CDR2 SVGIG (reference sequence). Looking up the rest from reference TRBV30 and TRBJ2-7 gives the full variable domain: SQTIHQWPATLVQPVGSPLSLECTVEGTSNPNLYWYRQAAGRGLQLLFYSVGIGQISSEVPQNLSASRPQDRQFILSSKKLLLSDSGFYLCAWRRQGAYEQYFGPGTRLTVT.

The CDR3 region has the DNA TGTGCCAGTAGTATAACGACAGGGGGCTCTGAAGCTTTCTTT. As protein: CASSITTGGSEAFF. This rearrangement joins TRBV19 to TRBJ1-1; TRBD1 agrees at 10 bases. V was clipped by 2 bases and J by 6 bases; unmatched bases: 3. This CDR3 is built from 14 residues. Per the germline V gene, CDR1 is LNHDA and CDR2 is SQIVND (reference sequence).

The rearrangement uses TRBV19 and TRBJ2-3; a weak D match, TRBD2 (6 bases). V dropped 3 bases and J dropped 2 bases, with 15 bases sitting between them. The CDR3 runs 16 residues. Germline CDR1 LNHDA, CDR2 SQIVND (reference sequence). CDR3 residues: CASSMDQGGFTDTQYF. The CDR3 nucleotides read TGTGCCAGTAGTATGGACCAGGGAGGTTTCACAGATACGCAGTATTTT. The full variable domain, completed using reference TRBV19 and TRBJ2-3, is DGGITQSPKYLFRKEGQNVTLSCEQNLNHDAMYWYRQDPGQGLRLIYYSQIVNDFQKGDIAEGYSVSREKKESFPLTVTSAQKNPTAFYLCASSMDQGGFTDTQYFGPGTRLTVL.

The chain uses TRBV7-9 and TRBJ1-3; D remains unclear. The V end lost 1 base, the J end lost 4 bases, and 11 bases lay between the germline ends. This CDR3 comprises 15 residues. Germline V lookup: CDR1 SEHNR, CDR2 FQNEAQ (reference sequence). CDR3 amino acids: CASSLGPLRGNTIYF. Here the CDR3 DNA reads TGTGCCAGCAGCTTAGGACCGCTCCGGGGAAACACCATATATTTT.

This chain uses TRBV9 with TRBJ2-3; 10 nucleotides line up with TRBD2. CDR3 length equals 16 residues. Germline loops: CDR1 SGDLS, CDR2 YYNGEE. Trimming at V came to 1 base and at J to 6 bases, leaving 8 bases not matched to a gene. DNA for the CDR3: TGTGCCAGCAGCGTATCTAGCGGGGGCGGATCGGATACGCAGTATTTT. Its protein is CASSVSSGGGSDTQYF.

CDR3 nucleotides: TGTGCCAGCAGCCAAGAGACGCGGGGGGGTAATGAGCAGTTCTTC. Translating it yields CASSQETRGGNEQFF. The chain links TRBV4-2 to TRBJ2-1; 9 bases map to TRBD2. The V gene's germline CDR1 is LGHNA and CDR2 YNFKEQ. V was pared by 0 bases and J by 7 bases, with 4 bases of the junction left unmatched. The CDR3 consists of 15 residues.

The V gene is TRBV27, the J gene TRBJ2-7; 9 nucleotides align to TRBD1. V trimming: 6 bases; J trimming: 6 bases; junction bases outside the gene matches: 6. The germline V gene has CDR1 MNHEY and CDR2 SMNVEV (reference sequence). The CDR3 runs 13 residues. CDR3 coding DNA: TGTGCCAGCAGGAGGGACAGGGTAGCCGAGCAGTACTTC. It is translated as CASRRDRVAEQYF.

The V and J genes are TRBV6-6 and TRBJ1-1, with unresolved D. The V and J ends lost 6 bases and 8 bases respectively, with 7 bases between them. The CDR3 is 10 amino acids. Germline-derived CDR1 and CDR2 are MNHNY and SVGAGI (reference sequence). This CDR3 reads CASRGGEAFF. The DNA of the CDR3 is TGTGCCAGCAGGGGCGGAGAAGCTTTCTTT.

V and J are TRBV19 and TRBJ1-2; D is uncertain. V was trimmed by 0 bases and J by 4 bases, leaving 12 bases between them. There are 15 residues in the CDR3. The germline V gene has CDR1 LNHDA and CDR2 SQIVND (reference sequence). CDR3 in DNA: TGTGCCAGTAGTATAGAGGGAGTTTCTGGCTATGGCTACACCTTC. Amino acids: CASSIEGVSGYGYTF.

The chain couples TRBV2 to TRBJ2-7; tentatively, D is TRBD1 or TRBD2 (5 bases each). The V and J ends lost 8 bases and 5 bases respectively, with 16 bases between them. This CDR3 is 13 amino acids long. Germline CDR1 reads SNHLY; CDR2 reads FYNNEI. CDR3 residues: CASGRDLRDEQYF. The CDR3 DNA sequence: TGTGCCAGCGGAAGGGACCTAAGGGACGAGCAGTACTTC.

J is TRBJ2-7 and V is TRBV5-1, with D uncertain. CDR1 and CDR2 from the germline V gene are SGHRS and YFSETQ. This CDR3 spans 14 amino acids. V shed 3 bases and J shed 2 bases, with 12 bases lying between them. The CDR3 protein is CASSSDLRPYEQYF. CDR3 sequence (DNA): TGCGCCAGCAGCTCAGATTTACGGCCCTACGAGCAGTACTTC.

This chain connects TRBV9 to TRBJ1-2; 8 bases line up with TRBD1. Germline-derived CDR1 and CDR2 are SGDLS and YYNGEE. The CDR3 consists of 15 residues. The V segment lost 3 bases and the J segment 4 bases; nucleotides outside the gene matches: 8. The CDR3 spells CASSASGGLGYGYTF. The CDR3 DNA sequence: TGTGCCAGCAGCGCCTCAGGGGGCTTGGGCTATGGCTACACCTTC.

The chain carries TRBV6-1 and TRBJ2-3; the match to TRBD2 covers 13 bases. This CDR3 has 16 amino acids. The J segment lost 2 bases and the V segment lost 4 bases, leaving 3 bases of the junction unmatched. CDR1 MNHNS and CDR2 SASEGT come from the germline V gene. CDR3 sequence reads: CASSVTSGGVTDTQYF. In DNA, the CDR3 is TGTGCCAGCAGTGTCACTAGCGGGGGGGTCACAGATACGCAGTATTTT.

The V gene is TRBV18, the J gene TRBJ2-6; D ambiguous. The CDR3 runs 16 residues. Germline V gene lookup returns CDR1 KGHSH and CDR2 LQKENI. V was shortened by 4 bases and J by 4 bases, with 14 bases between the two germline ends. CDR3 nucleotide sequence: TGTGCCAGCTCACTTTCGGTCGACGACGGGGCCAACGTCCTGACTTTC. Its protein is CASSLSVDDGANVLTF. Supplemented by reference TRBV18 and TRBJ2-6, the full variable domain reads NAGVMQNPRHLVRRRGQEARLRCSPMKGHSHVYWYRQLPEEGLKFMVYLQKENIIDESGMPKERFSAEFPKEGPSILRIQQVVRGDSAAYFCASSLSVDDGANVLTFGAGSRLTVL.

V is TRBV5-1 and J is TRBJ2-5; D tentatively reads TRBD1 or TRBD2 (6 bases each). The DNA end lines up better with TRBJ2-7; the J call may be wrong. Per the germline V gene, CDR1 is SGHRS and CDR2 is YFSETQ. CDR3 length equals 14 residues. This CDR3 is CASSGEGGRDEQYF. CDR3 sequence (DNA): TGCGCCAGCAGCGGAGAGGGGGGCCGGGACGAGCAGTACTTC.

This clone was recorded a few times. The CDR3 loop is CASSDGSSGNQPQHF. CDR3 nucleotides: TGTGCCAGCAGTGACGGGTCTTCGGGCAATCAGCCCCAGCATTTT. J is TRBJ1-5 and V is TRBV2; no reliable D call. From germline, CDR1 is SNHLY and CDR2 FYNNEI. The length of the CDR3 is 15 residues. Trimming took off 3 bases at V and 2 bases at J, with 11 bases between the two ends.

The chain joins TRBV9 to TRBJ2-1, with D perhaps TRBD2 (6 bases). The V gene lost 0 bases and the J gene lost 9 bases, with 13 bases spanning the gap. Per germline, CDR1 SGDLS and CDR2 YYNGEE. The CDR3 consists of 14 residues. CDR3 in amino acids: CASSVEVGGSEQFF. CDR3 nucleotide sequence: TGTGCCAGCAGCGTAGAAGTGGGAGGTAGTGAGCAGTTCTTC.

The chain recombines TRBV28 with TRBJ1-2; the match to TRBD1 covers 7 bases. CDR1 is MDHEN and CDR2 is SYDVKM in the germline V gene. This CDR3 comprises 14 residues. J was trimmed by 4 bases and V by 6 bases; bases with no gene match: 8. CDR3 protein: CASSGTDISYGYTF. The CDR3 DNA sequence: TGTGCCAGCAGCGGGACAGATATTTCCTATGGCTACACCTTC.

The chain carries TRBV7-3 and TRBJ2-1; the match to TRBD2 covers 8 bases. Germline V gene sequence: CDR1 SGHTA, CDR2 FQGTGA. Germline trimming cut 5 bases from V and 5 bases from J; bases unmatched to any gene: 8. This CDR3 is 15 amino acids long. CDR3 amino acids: CASSIGTREDNEQFF. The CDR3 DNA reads TGTGCCAGCAGCATTGGGACTAGAGAAGACAATGAGCAGTTCTTC.

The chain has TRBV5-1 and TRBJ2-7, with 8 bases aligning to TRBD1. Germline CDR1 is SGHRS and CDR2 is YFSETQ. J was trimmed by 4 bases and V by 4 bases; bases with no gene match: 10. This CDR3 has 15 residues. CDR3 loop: CASSTTGERWYEQYF. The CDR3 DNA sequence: TGCGCCAGCAGCACGACAGGGGAAAGGTGGTACGAGCAGTACTTC.

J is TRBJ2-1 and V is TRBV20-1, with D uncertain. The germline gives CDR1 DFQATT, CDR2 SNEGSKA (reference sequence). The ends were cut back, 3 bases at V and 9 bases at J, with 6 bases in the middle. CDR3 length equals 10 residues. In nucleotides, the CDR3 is TGCAGTGCTAGGGTGGTTGAGCAGTTCTTC. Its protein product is CSARVVEQFF.

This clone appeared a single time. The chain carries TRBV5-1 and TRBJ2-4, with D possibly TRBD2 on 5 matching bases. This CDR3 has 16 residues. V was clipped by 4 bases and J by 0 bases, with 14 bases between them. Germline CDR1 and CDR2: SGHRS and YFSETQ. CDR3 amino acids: CASSPRTDIAKNIQYF. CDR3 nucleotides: TGCGCCAGCAGCCCACGGACTGATATAGCCAAAAACATTCAGTACTTC.